This is a list of T cell receptor beta chains from one sample in a study of cytomegalovirus exposure and HLA in healthy donors. Using immunoSEQ multiplex PCR, the repertoire was profiled, and TCRdb retains in-frame clones only, with some absent. Of approximately 82,000 clones listed, around a tenth were seen once; the top ten hold over 20%. Input material: PBMCs. The receptors were sampled from a man in his 60s in good health and CMV-seropositive. The CDR3 runs from the conserved cysteine through the conserved F or W. The order of the fields is V gene, D gene, clone size, J gene, CDR3 protein, CDR3 DNA. A D gene is named only where the DNA matches it firmly. Clone size is shown for a subset of rows, as once, few, many or a class of expanded clone.

TRBV2	TRBD1	few	TRBJ2-1	CASRNGQGDNEQFF	TGTGCCAGCAGGAACGGACAGGGGGACAATGAGCAGTTCTTC
TRBV6-7	-	-	TRBJ1-6	CASSYSASPAALHF	TGTGCCAGCAGTTATTCGGCCTCACCGGCGGCCCTCCACTTT
TRBV19	TRBD1	few	TRBJ2-7	CASSPRTGSYEQYF	TGTGCCAGTAGTCCCCGGACAGGCTCCTACGAGCAGTACTTC
TRBV5-4	-	-	TRBJ2-3	CASSLRQADTQYF	TGTGCCAGCAGCTTGAGACAGGCAGATACGCAGTATTTT
TRBV28	-	-	TRBJ1-4	CASSTGATNEKLFF	TGTGCCAGCAGTACAGGAGCAACTAATGAAAAACTGTTTTTT
TRBV5-1	-	few	TRBJ1-2	CASGGSGNYGYTF	TGCGCCAGCGGGGGGTCCGGGAACTATGGCTACACCTTC
TRBV9	TRBD2	-	TRBJ2-3	CASSLAGRGDTQYF	TGTGCCAGCAGTTTAGCGGGGCGTGGGGATACGCAGTATTTT
TRBV15	TRBD1	few	TRBJ1-3	CATSRPWTGVAGNTIYF	TGTGCCACCAGCAGACCTTGGACAGGGGTCGCTGGAAACACCATATATTTT
TRBV5-6	-	few	TRBJ2-1	CASSGQSSYNEQFF	TGTGCCAGCAGCGGACAGAGCTCCTACAATGAGCAGTTCTTC
TRBV7-9	TRBD1	few	TRBJ2-1	CASSVRDSGYNEQFF	TGTGCCAGCAGCGTCCGGGACAGTGGGTACAATGAGCAGTTCTTC
TRBV5-1	-	few	TRBJ2-1	CASSLEGGYNEQFF	TGCGCCAGCAGCTTGGAAGGCGGATACAATGAGCAGTTCTTC
TRBV6-1	-	-	TRBJ2-3	CASSEDFLVEYF	TGTGCCAGCAGTGAAGACTTTCTCGTGGAGTATTTT
TRBV19	TRBD1	-	TRBJ2-6	CASSLLPGTGSGANVLTF	TGTGCCAGTAGTTTACTTCCCGGGACAGGGAGTGGGGCCAACGTCCTGACTTTC
TRBV18	-	few	TRBJ1-2	CASSPPYRASSYTF	TGTGCCAGCTCACCACCGTACAGGGCGTCGAGCTACACCTTC
TRBV6-5	-	few	TRBJ2-1	CASSSPDRNEQFF	TGTGCCAGCAGCTCCCCGGACAGAAATGAGCAGTTCTTC
TRBV29-1	TRBD2	few	TRBJ2-3	CSGLAGGADTQYF	TGCAGCGGACTAGCGGGAGGAGCGGATACGCAGTATTTT
TRBV27	TRBD1	-	TRBJ2-7	CASRDTDRGLYEQYF	TGTGCCAGCAGGGACACGGACAGGGGGCTCTACGAGCAGTACTTC
TRBV15	-	few	TRBJ1-5	CATSRGPEGPQHF	TGTGCCACCAGCAGAGGGCCTGAGGGGCCCCAGCATTTT
TRBV11-2	TRBD2	-	TRBJ2-3	CASSPSGVTDTQYF	TGTGCCAGCAGTCCTAGCGGCGTCACAGATACGCAGTATTTT
TRBV2	-	-	TRBJ1-6	CASRLAFYNSPLHF	TGTGCCAGCAGATTGGCCTTTTATAATTCACCCCTCCACTTT
TRBV2	-	-	TRBJ2-5	CASTGRDIGWETQYF	TGTGCCAGCACGGGCCGGGATATTGGTTGGGAGACCCAGTACTTC
TRBV6-1	-	few	TRBJ1-5	CASSSQGYGQPQHF	TGTGCCAGCAGTTCTCAGGGGTATGGACAGCCCCAGCATTTT
TRBV2	TRBD2	-	TRBJ2-2	CASRVLAGRGTGELFF	TGTGCCAGCAGGGTACTAGCGGGAAGAGGCACCGGGGAGCTGTTTTTT
TRBV6-1	-	few	TRBJ2-1	CASTSYYNEQFF	TGTGCCAGCACCTCCTATTACAATGAGCAGTTCTTC
TRBV5-1	-	-	TRBJ1-1	CASRTGMDTEAFF	TGCGCCAGCAGAACAGGGATGGACACTGAAGCTTTCTTT
TRBV2	TRBD2	-	TRBJ2-1	CASSGGGVYNEQFF	TGTGCCAGTAGCGGCGGGGGGGTCTACAATGAGCAGTTCTTC
TRBV7-9	TRBD2	-	TRBJ2-3	CASSLAGEDTQYF	TGTGCCAGCAGTTTAGCGGGAGAAGATACGCAGTATTTT
TRBV9	-	-	TRBJ2-7	CASSPLGRVEQYF	TGTGCCAGCAGCCCCTTAGGCAGGGTCGAGCAGTACTTC
TRBV5-5	-	few	TRBJ1-4	CASSLGQTNEKLFF	TGTGCCAGCAGCTTAGGACAGACTAATGAAAAACTGTTTTTT
TRBV30	-	-	TRBJ2-5	CAWSVMGGETQYF	TGTGCCTGGAGTGTCATGGGCGGGGAGACCCAGTACTTC
TRBV5-4	-	-	TRBJ2-1	CASSLKEGSYNEQFF	TGTGCCAGCAGCTTGAAGGAGGGTTCCTACAATGAGCAGTTCTTC
TRBV28	TRBD1	-	TRBJ1-2	CASSTGQGEGYTF	TGTGCCAGCAGTACCGGACAGGGGGAAGGCTACACCTTC
TRBV7-3	-	-	TRBJ2-1	CASSSWLLGGEDEQFF	TGTGCCAGCAGCTCCTGGTTACTAGGCGGAGAGGATGAGCAGTTCTTC
TRBV15	TRBD2	few	TRBJ2-3	CATSRDGGGGDTQYF	TGTGCCACCAGCAGAGACGGCGGGGGAGGAGATACGCAGTATTTT
TRBV5-6	TRBD2	few	TRBJ2-3	CASSSATSGGAADTQYF	TGTGCCAGCAGCTCGGCGACTAGCGGGGGGGCTGCAGATACGCAGTATTTT
TRBV5-1	TRBD2	-	TRBJ2-2	CASSLELAGNTGELFF	TGCGCCAGCAGCTTGGAACTAGCGGGAAACACCGGGGAGCTGTTTTTT
TRBV5-4	TRBD1	-	TRBJ1-2	CARSLQGAGGYTF	TGTGCCAGAAGCTTACAGGGGGCCGGAGGCTACACCTTC
TRBV30	TRBD2	-	TRBJ2-1	CAWRTSGGARNEQFF	TGTGCCTGGAGGACTAGCGGGGGGGCGCGAAATGAGCAGTTCTTC
TRBV7-8	-	-	TRBJ2-2	CASSRVQGNTGELFF	TGTGCCAGCAGCCGTGTTCAGGGGAACACCGGGGAGCTGTTTTTT
TRBV5-1	-	few	TRBJ2-3	CASRFSTGADTQYF	TGCGCCAGCAGATTTTCGACAGGTGCAGATACGCAGTATTTT
TRBV7-6	-	few	TRBJ1-5	CASSLGQGHNQPQHF	TGTGCCAGCAGCTTAGGGCAGGGCCACAATCAGCCCCAGCATTTT
TRBV29-1	-	many	TRBJ2-3	CSVEEFSSSTDTQYF	TGCAGCGTTGAGGAGTTCTCTTCTAGCACAGATACGCAGTATTTT
TRBV10-3	TRBD2	few	TRBJ2-3	CAISDGTSGGSDTQYF	TGTGCCATCAGTGACGGGACTAGCGGGGGATCGGATACGCAGTATTTT
TRBV5-1	-	many	TRBJ2-5	CASSLGQESYF	TGCGCCAGCAGCTTGGGACAGGAATCGTACTTC
TRBV6-1	TRBD1	medium-sized	TRBJ1-1	CASSPRDSRNTEAFF	TGTGCCAGCAGTCCCCGGGACAGCCGGAACACTGAAGCTTTCTTT
TRBV18	-	-	TRBJ2-2	CASSLDGNTGELFF	TGTGCCAGCTCGCTAGACGGTAACACCGGGGAGCTGTTTTTT
TRBV5-1	-	-	TRBJ2-5	CASSLAGSRTAGQTQYF	TGCGCCAGCAGCTTGGCCGGAAGTAGGACCGCAGGGCAGACCCAGTACTTC
TRBV6-6	TRBD2	-	TRBJ2-1	CASSNRGGAGNEQFF	TGTGCCAGCAGTAACCGCGGGGGGGCCGGGAATGAGCAGTTCTTC
TRBV9	-	few	TRBJ2-1	CASSVGGRNEQFF	TGTGCCAGCAGCGTGGGGGGTCGGAATGAGCAGTTCTTC
TRBV5-1	TRBD1	-	TRBJ2-2	CASSFNEAGTDTTGELFF	TGCGCCAGCAGCTTTAATGAGGCCGGGACAGACACCACCGGGGAGCTGTTTTTT
TRBV5-4	-	-	TRBJ2-1	CASSLAPSSYNEQFF	TGTGCCAGCAGCTTGGCCCCGAGCTCCTACAATGAGCAGTTCTTC
TRBV11-2	TRBD2	-	TRBJ2-7	CASSLEGASGSEQYF	TGTGCCAGCAGCTTAGAGGGAGCTAGCGGAAGCGAGCAGTACTTC